The sequence of this T cell receptor (beta chain) was determined in a study of human T cells and chemical hapten exposure (dated by TCRdb to about 2021). About the study as a whole: For sensitization, 2% DPC in acetone was applied to a 2 cm by 2 cm area of upper inner arm skin. The mostly female patient cohort included alopecia areata with under or over 50% scalp involvement, alopecia totalis and alopecia universalis. Libraries were pooled for sequencing, and per-sample TCR yields varied mainly because of small differences in library volumes within the pool. Throughout the study period of 20 to 25 weeks, patients also received therapeutic DPC doses to the scalp every week. Around 29 alopecia patients provided blood for TCR sequencing at one to four time points (pre-sensitization, 2, 6 and 24 weeks). Blood was sampled from patients pre-sensitization (week 0) and at 2, 6 and about 24 weeks after DPC sensitization. In alopecia patients, the study followed how the peripheral blood TCR repertoire changed in vivo over primary and secondary sensitization to diphenylcyclopropenone (DPC), a hapten. Patch testing was done on the upper back using Finn chambers containing 0.01% DPC, and results were scored after 6 days according to International Contact Dermatitis Research Group standards. General conclusions and limits of the study: Repeated subsampling changed both the strength of the expansion versus patch-test correlation and the threshold at which the correlation became significant. Because all patients had alopecia, a presumed autoimmune disease, the immune response of the patients might differ from that of healthy individuals. A positive correlation was found between the number of PT1 expanded TCRs and patch test score, with significance reached at thresholds 8, 16 and 32 but not 4. No change with DPC sensitization was found in the number of TCRs above 1 in 1000 frequency, and no evidence of global repertoire structure alterations was found. Expanded TCRs formed significantly more large CDR3 similarity clusters than pre-sensitization or healthy control sets, consistent with antigen-driven responses.

Libraries were built with RACE. Sequencing relied on a NextSeq 500. During library preparation, unique molecular identifiers were attached to individual cDNA molecules so that TCRs could be counted quantitatively and reproducibly. From each blood RNA sample, both TCR alpha and TCR beta chains were sequenced. As for the original processing: Samples had a median of 95,638 TCRs, with a range from about 23,224 to 700,000. V, J and CDR3 annotation of the TCR reads was carried out using the Decombinator software suite. For the PS versus PT1 abundance plots, all samples were subsampled to the same number of TCRs (28,000). TCRs were defined as expanded if absent before sensitization and observed at least eight times at the 2-week time point. Using fastp trimming at Q25 and MiXCR clonotype assembly, TCRdb reanalyzed the public sequencing data and kept in-frame beta chains. Identical CDR3 protein sequences are pooled into one entry, listed with their most common genes and DNA. The V and J calls follow TCRdb's processing rather than the paper's. This sample comprises approximately 79,000 distinct CDR3 sequences, approximately 10% of them detected only once. About 1.4% of the sample is held by the ten biggest clonotypes.

Reading the label with the study, this specimen's time point is: patch test 1, 2 weeks after DPC sensitization. Taken with the paper, the label for treatment or condition translates to: therapeutic diphenylcyclopropenone sensitization with weekly scalp DPC. Blood at each patch-test visit was drawn before the patch test was applied. To be eligible, patients had to be aged 18 to 70, diagnosed with alopecia and judged suitable for DPC therapy, while pregnant patients were excluded. Total RNA was extracted from unfractionated whole blood that had been collected in Tempus Blood RNA tubes. As to this clonotype: Its antigen is currently not known. No much larger clone is present one base from it, and per-base qualities are unavailable.

Reading the germline V gene gives CDR1 SGDLS and CDR2 YYNGEE. V loses 0 bases of germline sequence and J loses 7 bases, and the interval between the two ends is 9 bases. The CDR3 contains 13 residues, cysteine and phenylalanine counted. Just the 39-base CDR3 DNA is kept, in frame starting at base 1. The chain is assembled from TRBV9 and TRBJ2-3, with no reliable assignment of the D segment. This sequence was found in a woman in her forties or fifties with alopecia areata. Some clones in this sample may be carry-over from other donors' samples. Here the sequenced sample was whole blood, taken in connection with sensitization to the hapten diphenylcyclopropenone (DPC). The DNA sequence reads TGTGCCAGCAGCGTAGCCCCCGCAAATACGCAGTATTTT. Its protein product is CASSVAPANTQYF.